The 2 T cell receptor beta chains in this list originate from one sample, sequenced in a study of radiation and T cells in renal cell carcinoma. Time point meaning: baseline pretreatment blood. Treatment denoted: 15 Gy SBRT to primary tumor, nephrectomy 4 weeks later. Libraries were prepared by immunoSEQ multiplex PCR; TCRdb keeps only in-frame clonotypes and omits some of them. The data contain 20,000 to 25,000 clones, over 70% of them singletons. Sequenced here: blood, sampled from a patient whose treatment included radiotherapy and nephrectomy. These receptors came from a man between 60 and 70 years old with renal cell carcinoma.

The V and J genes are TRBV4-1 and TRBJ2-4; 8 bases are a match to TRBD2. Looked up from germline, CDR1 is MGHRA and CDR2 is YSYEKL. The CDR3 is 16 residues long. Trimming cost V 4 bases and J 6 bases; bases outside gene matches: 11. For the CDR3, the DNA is TGCGCCAGCAGCCTAAAAGAAGCGGGAGTCTCAAACATTCAGTACTTC. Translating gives CASSLKEAGVSNIQYF.

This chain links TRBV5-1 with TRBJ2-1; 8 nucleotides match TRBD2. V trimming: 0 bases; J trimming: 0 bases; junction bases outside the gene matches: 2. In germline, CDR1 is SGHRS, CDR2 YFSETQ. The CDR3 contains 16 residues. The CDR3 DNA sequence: TGCGCCAGCAGCTTGGGTAGCGGGGACTCCTACAATGAGCAGTTCTTC. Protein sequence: CASSLGSGDSYNEQFF. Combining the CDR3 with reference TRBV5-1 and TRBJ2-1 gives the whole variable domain KAGVTQTPRYLIKTRGQQVTLSCSPISGHRSVSWYQQTPGQGLQFLFEYFSETQRNKGNFPGRFSGRQFSNSRSEMNVSTLELGDSALYLCASSLGSGDSYNEQFFGPGTRLTVL.